This T cell receptor (beta chain) was profiled in a study of blood T cell repertoires in COVID-19 (dated by TCRdb to about 2020). For context, the study as a whole: Samples from collaborators originated in the United States, Italy and Spain and spanned both the acute and convalescent phases of COVID-19. The prospective study material was composed of cDNA or gDNA derived from T cells, B-cell-depleted T cells, or PBMCs. Deeply sampled blood TCRbeta repertoires from subjects exposed to, actively infected with, or recovered from COVID-19 were included in the dataset. The repertoires were released in a freely available public database meant as a resource for research on the immune response to SARS-CoV-2. The samples were drawn from two sources: the first 160 participants of the ongoing ImmuneRACE study, and over 1,000 subjects contributed by 6 global collaborators. Sample metadata almost always included a de-identified subject ID, COVID-19 status, age in years and sex. Where available, HLA class I and class II types were taken from metadata supplied by the sample provider and were not determined by assay-based typing. The research as a whole found: How much clinical and demographic metadata was included differed by source and by participant, and the metadata was provided uncurated.

Taken from cysteine to phenylalanine, the CDR3 has 11 residues. The only DNA kept is the CDR3, 33 bases in frame from the first base. V sheds 7 bases and J sheds 4 bases, leaving 7 bases between their ends. As encoded in the germline V gene, CDR1 is SNHLY while CDR2 is FYNNEI. Concerning this clone itself: The antigen this receptor binds is unknown. Base qualities are not provided; no much larger clone lies one nucleotide away.

In Seattle, one collaborating source enrolled patients while the infection was active and tracked those patients longitudinally over the course of disease. The collaborating institutions used their own protocols to collect whole blood in K2EDTA tubes. For TCRbeta analysis, collaborators shipped samples in one of three forms: frozen whole blood, isolated PBMCs, or DNA extracted from either of those sample types. TCRbeta CDR3 regions were amplified from genomic DNA by means of the immunoSEQ Assay, a bias-controlled multiplex PCR. In the authors' own workflow: The number of nucleated cells in each sample was estimated by amplification of reference gene primers within the assay. To quantify the absolute abundance of each unique TCRbeta CDR3 rearrangement, sequence reads were collapsed and filtered. For each sample, productive Simpson clonality was calculated as the square root of Simpson's diversity index over productive rearrangements. TCRdb holds this immuneACCESS table with in-frame rearrangements only. Some clones are missing; in checked studies, unresolved V genes explain under half, and the rest has no known cause. The DNA was the basis for D and trimming; V, J and clone size are from that table. The sample yields about 230,000 clones; 86% were counted once. The biggest ten clones account for more than 9% of the sample.

The rearrangement joined TRBV2 to TRBJ1-2; perhaps TRBD1 is the D gene, with 5 bases matching. The sequence derives from a man in his forties or fifties with COVID-19, enrolled during active disease. Sequencing was done on a sample of peripheral blood. The CDR3 protein: CASTGVYGYTF. The DNA reads TGTGCCAGCACGGGGGTCTATGGCTACACCTTC.